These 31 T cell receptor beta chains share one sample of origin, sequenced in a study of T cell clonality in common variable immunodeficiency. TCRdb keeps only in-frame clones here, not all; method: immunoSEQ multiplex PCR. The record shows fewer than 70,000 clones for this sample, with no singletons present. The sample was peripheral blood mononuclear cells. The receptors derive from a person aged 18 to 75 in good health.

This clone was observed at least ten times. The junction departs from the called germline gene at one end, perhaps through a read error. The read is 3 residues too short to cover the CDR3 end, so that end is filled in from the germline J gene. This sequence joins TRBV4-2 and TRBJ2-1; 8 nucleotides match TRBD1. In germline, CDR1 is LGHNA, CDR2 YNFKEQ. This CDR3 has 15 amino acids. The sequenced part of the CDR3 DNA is TGCGCCAGCAGCCACACAGACAGGGGTGGCGATGAG. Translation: CASSHTDRGGDE. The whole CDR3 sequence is CASSHTDRGGDEQFF.

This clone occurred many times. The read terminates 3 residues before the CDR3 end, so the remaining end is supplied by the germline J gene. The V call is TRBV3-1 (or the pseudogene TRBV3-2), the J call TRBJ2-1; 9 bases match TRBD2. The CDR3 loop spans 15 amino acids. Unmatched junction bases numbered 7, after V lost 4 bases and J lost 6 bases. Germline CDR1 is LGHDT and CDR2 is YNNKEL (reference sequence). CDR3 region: CASSPSGKLGNEQFF. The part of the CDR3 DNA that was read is TGTGCCAGCAGCCCTAGCGGGAAATTGGGCAATGAG.

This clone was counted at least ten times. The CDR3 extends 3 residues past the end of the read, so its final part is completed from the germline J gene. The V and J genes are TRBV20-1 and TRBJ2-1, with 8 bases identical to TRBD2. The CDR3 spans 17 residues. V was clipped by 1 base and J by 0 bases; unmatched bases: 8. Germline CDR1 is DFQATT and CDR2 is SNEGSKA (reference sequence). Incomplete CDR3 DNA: TGCAGTGCTAGAGTCCTTGGACTAGCTGGCTCCTACAATGAG. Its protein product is CSARVLGLAGSYNE. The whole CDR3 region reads CSARVLGLAGSYNEQFF.

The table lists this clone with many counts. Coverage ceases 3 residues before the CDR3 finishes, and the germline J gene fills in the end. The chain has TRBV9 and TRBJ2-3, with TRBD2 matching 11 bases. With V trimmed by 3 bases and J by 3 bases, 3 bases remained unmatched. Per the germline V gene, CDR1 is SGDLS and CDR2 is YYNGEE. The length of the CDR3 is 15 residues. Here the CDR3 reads CASSEGLAVTDTQYF. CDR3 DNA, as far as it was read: TGTGCCAGCAGCGAGGGACTAGCGGTGACAGATACG.

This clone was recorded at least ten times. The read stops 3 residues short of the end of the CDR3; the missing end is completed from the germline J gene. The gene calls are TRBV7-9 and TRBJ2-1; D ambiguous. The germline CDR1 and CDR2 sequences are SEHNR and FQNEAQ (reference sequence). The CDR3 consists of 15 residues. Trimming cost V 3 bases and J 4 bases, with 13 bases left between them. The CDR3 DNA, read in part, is TGTGCCAGCAGCTTCCCGGGTCCTCTATACAATGAG. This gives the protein CASSFPGPLYNE. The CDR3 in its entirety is CASSFPGPLYNEQFF.

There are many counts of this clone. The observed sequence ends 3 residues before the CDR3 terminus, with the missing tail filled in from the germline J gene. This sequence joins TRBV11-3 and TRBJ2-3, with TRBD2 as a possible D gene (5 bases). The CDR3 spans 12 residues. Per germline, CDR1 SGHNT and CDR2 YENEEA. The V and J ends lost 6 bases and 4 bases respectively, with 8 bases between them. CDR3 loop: CASSLLADTQYF. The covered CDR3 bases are TGTGCCAGCAGTCTACTAGCAGATACG.

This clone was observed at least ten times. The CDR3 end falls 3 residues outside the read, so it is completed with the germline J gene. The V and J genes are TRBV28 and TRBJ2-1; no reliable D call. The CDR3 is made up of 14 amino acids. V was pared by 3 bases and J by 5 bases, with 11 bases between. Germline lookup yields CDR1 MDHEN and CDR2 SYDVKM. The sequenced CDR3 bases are TGTGCCAGCAGTTTCCCCCCGTCAGACAATGAG. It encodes CASSFPPSDNE. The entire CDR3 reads CASSFPPSDNEQFF.

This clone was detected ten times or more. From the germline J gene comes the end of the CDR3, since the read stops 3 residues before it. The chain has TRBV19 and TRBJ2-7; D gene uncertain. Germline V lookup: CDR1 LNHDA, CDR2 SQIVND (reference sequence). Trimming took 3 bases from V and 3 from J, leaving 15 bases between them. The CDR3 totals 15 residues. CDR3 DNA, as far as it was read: TGTGCCAGTAGTATGAGGATGGGCCAGAACTACGAG. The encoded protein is CASSMRMGQNYE. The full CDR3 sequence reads CASSMRMGQNYEQYF.

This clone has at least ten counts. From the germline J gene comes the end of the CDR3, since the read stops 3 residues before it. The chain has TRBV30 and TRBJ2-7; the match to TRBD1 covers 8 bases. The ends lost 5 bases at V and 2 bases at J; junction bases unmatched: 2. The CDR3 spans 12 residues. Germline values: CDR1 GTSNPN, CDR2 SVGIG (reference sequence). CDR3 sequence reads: CAWGDRTYEQYF. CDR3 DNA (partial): TGTGCCTGGGGGGACAGGACCTACGAG.

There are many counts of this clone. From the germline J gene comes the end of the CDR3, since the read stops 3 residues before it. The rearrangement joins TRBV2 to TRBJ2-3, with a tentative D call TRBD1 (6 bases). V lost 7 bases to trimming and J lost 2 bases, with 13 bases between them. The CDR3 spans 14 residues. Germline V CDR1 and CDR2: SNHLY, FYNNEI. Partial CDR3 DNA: TGTGCCAGCAAACCGACAGGAGACACAGATACG. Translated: CASKPTGDTDT. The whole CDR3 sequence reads CASKPTGDTDTQYF.

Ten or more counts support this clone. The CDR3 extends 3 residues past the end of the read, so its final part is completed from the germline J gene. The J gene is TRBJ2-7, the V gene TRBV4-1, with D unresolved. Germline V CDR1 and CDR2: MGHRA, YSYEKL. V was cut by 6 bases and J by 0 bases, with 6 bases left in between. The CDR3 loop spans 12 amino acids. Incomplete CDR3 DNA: TGCGCCAGCAGAAACAACTCCTACGAG. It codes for CASRNNSYE. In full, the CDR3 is CASRNNSYEQYF.

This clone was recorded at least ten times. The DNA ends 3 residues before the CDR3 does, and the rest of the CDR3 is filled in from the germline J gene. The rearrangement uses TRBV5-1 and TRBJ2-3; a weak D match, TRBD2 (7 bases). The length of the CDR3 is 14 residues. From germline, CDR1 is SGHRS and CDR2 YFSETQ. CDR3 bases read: TGCGCCAGCAGCCAGGGGAGGGCCTCCTTGGCG. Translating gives CASSQGRASLA. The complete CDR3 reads CASSQGRASLAQYF.

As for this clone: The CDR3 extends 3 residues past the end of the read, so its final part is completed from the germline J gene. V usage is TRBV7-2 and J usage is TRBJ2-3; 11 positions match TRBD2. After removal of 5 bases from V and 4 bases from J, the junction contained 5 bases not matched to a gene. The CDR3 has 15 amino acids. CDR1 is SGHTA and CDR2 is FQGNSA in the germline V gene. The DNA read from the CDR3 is TGTGCCAGCAGCGCTACTAGCGGGAGATCAGATACG. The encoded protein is CASSATSGRSDT. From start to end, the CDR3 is CASSATSGRSDTQYF.

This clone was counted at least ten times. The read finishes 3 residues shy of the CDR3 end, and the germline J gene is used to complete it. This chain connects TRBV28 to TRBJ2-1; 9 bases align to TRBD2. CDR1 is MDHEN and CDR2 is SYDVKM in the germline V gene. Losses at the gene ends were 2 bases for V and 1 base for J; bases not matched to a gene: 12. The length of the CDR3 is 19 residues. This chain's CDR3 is CASSLKGFSGSLSYNEQFF. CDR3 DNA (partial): TGTGCCAGCAGTTTAAAGGGGTTTAGCGGGAGCCTTTCCTACAATGAG.

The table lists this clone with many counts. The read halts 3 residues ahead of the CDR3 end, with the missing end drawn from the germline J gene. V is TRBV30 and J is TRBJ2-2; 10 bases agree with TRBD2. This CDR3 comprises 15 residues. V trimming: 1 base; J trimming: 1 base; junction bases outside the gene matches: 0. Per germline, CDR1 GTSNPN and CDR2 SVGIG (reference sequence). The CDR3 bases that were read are TGTGCCTGGAGTGGGACTAGCGGGAACACCGGGGAG. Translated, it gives CAWSGTSGNTGE. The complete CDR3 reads CAWSGTSGNTGELFF.

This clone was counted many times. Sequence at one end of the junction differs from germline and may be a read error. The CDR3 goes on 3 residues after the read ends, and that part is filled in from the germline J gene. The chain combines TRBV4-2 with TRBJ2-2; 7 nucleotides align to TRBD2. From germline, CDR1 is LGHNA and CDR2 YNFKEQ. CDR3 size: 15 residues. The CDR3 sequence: CASSQERGNTGELFF. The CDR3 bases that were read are TGCGCCAGCAGCCAAGAGCGGGGGAACACCGGGGAG.

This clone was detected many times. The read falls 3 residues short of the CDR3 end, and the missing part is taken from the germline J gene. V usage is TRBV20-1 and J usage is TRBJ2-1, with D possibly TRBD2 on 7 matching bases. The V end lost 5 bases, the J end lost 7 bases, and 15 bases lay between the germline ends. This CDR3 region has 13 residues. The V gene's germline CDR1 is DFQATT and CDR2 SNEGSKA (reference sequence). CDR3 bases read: TGCAGTGCTGGTAGGGGGAGGGGGAATGAG. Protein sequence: CSAGRGRGNE. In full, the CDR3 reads CSAGRGRGNEQFF.

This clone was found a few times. Here the CDR3 reads CASSEQGPTYNEQFF. Incomplete CDR3 DNA: TGTGCCAGCAGTGAACAGGGGCCGACCTACAATGAG. The gene calls are TRBV6-1 and TRBJ2-1, with D maybe TRBD1 (6 bases). Read coverage stops 3 residues before the CDR3 terminus; the germline J gene supplies the remainder. The length of the CDR3 is 15 residues. Germline V gene data show CDR1 as MNHNS and CDR2 as SASEGT. Trimming took off 2 bases at V and 2 bases at J, with 10 bases between the two ends.

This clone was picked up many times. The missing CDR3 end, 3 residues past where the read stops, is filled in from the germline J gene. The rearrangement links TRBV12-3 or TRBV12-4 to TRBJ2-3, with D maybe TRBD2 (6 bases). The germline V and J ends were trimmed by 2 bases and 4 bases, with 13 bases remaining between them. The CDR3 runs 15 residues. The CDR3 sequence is CASSLTSEGADTQYF. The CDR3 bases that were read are TGTGCCAGCAGTTTAACGTCGGAGGGTGCAGATACG.

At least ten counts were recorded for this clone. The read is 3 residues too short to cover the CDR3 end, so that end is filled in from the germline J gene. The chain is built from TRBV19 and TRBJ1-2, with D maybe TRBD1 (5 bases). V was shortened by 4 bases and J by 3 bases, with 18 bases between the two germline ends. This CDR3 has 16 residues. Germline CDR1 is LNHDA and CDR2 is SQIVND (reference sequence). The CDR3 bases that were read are TGTGCCAGTAGTAGGGGCCCACTGGAGGGGTACTATGGC. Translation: CASSRGPLEGYYG. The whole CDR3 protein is CASSRGPLEGYYGYTF. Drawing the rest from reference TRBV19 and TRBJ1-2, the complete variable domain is DGGITQSPKYLFRKEGQNVTLSCEQNLNHDAMYWYRQDPGQGLRLIYYSQIVNDFQKGDIAEGYSVSREKKESFPLTVTSAQKNPTAFYLCASSRGPLEGYYGYTFGSGTRLTVV.

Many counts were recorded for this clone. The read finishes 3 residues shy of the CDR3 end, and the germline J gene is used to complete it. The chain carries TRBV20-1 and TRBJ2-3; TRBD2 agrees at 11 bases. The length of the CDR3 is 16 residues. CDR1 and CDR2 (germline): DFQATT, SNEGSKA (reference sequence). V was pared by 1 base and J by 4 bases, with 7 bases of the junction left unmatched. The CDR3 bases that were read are TGCAGTGCTAGAGGATTAGCGGGAGGGCCGGCAGATACG. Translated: CSARGLAGGPADT. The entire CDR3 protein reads CSARGLAGGPADTQYF.

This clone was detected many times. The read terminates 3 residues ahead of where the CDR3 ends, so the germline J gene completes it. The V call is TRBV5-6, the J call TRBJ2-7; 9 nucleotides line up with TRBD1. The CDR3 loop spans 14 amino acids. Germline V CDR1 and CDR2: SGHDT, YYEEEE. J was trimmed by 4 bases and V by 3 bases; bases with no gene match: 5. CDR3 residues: CASSSRDRDYEQYF. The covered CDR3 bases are TGTGCCAGCAGCTCCCGGGACAGGGATTACGAG.

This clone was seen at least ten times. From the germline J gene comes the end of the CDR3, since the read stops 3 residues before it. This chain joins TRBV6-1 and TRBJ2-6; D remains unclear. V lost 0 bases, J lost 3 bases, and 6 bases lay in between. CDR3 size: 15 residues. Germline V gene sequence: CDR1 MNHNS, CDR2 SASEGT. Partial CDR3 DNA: TGTGCCAGCAGTGAAGCGTCAGGTGGGGCCAACGTC. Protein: CASSEASGGANV. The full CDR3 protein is CASSEASGGANVLTF.

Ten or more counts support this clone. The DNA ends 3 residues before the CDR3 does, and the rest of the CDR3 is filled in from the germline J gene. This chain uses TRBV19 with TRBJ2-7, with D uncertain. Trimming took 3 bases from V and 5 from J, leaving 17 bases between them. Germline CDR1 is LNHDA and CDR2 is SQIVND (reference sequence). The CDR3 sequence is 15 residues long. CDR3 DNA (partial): TGTGCCAGTAGTATGATCTCGAGCCCGGGTGACGAG. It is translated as CASSMISSPGDE. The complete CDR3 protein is CASSMISSPGDEQYF.

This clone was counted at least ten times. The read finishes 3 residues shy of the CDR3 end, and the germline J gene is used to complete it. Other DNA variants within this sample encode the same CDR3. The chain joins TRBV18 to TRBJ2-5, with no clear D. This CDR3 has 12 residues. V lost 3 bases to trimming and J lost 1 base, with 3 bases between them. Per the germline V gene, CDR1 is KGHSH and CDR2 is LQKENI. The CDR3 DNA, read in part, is TGTGCCAGCTCACCCTCCCAAGAGACC. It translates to CASSPSQET. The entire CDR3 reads CASSPSQETQYF.

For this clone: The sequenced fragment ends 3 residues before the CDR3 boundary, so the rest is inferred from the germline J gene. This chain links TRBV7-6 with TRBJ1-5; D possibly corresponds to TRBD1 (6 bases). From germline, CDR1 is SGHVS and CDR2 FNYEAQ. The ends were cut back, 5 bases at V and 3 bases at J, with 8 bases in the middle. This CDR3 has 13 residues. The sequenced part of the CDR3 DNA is TGTGCCAGCAGCCCAGGGGTCAATCAGCCC. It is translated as CASSPGVNQP. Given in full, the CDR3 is CASSPGVNQPQHF.

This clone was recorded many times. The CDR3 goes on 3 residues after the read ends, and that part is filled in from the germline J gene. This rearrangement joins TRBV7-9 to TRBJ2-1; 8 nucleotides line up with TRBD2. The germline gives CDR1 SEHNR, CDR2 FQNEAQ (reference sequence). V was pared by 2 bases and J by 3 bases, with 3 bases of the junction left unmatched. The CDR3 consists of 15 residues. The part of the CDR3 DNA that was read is TGTGCCAGCAGCTTATTAGCGGGGCGCTACAATGAG. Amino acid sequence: CASSLLAGRYNE. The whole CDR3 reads CASSLLAGRYNEQFF.

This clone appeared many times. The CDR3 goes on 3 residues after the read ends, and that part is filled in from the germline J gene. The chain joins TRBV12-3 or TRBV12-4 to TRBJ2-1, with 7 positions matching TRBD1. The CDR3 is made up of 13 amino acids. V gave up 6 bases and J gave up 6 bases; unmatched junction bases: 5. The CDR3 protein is CASSPGTANEQFF. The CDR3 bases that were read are TGTGCCAGCAGCCCCGGGACAGCCAATGAG.

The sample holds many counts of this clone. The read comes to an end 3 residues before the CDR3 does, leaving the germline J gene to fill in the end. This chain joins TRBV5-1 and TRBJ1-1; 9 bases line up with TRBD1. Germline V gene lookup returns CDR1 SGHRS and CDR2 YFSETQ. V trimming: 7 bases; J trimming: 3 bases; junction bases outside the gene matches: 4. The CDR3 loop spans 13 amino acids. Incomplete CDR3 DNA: TGCGCCAGCGTTGGACAGGGGCACACTGAA. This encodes CASVGQGHTE. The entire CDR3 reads CASVGQGHTEAFF. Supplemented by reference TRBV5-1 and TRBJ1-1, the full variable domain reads KAGVTQTPRYLIKTRGQQVTLSCSPISGHRSVSWYQQTPGQGLQFLFEYFSETQRNKGNFPGRFSGRQFSNSRSEMNVSTLELGDSALYLCASVGQGHTEAFFGQGTRLTVV.

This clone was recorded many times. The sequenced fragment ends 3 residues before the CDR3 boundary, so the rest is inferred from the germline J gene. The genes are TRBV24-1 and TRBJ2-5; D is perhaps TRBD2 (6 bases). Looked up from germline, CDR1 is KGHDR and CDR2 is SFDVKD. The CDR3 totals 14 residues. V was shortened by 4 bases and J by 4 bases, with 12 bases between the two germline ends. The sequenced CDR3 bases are TGTGCCACCAGTGACGGGGGAAAGGGAGAGACC. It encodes CATSDGGKGET. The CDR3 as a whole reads CATSDGGKGETQYF.

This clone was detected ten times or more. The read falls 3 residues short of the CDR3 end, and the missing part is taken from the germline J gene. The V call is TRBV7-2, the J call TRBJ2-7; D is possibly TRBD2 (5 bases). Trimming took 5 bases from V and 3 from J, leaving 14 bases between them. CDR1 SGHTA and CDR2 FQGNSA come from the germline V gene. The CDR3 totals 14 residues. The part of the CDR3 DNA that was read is TGTGCCAGCAGCCCCAGGAGGAGCCTCTACGAG. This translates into CASSPRRSLYE. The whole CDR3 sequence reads CASSPRRSLYEQYF.